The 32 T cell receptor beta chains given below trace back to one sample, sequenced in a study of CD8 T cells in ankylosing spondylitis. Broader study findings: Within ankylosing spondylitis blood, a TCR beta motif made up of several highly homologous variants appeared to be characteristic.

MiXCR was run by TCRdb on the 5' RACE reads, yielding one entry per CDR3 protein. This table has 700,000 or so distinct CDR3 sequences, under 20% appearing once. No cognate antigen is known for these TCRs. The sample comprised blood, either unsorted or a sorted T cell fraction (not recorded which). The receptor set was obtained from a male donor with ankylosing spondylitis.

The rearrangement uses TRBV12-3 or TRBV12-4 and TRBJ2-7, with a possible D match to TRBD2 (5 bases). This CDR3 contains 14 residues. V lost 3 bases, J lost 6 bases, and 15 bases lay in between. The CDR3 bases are TGTGCCAGCAGTTTTTCGGCCGGACGGGGCGAGCAGTACTTC. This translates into CASSFSAGRGEQYF.

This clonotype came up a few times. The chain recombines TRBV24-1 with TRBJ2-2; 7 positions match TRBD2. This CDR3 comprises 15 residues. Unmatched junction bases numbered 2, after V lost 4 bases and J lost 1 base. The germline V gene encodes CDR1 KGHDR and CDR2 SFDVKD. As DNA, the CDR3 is TGTGCCACCAGTGAGTCTAGCGGGAACACCGGGGAGCTGTTTTTT. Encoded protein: CATSESSGNTGELFF.

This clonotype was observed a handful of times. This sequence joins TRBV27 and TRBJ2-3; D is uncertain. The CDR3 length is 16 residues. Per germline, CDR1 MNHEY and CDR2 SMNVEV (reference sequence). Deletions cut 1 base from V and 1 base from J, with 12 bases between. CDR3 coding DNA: TGTGCCAGCAGTTTATGGCCGAACCTGGGCACAGATACGCAGTATTTT. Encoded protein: CASSLWPNLGTDTQYF.

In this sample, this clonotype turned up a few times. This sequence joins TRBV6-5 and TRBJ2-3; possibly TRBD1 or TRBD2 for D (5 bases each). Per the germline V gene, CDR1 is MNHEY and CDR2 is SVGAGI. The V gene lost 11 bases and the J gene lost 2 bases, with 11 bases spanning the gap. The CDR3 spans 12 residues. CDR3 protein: CAAGATTDTQYF. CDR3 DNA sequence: TGTGCCGCCGGGGCTACCACAGATACGCAGTATTTT.

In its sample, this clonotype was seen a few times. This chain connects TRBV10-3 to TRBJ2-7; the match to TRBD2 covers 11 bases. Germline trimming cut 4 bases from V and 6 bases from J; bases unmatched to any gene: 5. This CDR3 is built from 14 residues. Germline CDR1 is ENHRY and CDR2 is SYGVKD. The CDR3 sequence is CAISVAGGGVEQYF. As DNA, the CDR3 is TGTGCCATCAGTGTAGCGGGAGGGGGCGTCGAGCAGTACTTC.

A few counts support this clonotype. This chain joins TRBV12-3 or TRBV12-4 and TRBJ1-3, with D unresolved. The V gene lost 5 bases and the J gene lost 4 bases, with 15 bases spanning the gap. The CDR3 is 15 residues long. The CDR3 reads CASSPGLARGNTIYF. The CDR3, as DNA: TGTGCCAGCAGTCCGGGGTTAGCACGAGGAAACACCATATATTTT.

CDR3 in amino acids: CASRDGLASYEQYF. DNA of the CDR3: TGTGCCAGCAGGGACGGACTAGCCTCCTACGAGCAGTACTTC. V usage is TRBV6-1 and J usage is TRBJ2-7; TRBD2 aligns across 8 bases. V lost 6 bases, J lost 0 bases, and 4 bases stayed unmatched. This CDR3 is built from 14 residues. Looked up from germline, CDR1 is MNHNS and CDR2 is SASEGT.

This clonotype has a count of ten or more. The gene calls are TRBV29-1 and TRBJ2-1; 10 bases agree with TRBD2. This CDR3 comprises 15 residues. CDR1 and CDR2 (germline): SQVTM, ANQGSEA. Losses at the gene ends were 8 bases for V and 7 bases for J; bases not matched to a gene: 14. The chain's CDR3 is CSLTMSLAGKNEQFF. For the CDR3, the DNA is TGCAGCCTCACTATGTCACTAGCGGGAAAGAATGAGCAGTTCTTC.

CDR3 DNA sequence: TGTGCCAGCAGCGTAGTCCCCGGCCGTGGCTACACCTTC. Its protein product is CASSVVPGRGYTF. The V gene is TRBV9, the J gene TRBJ1-2, with no clear D. The CDR3 runs to 13 residues. Germline V gene data show CDR1 as SGDLS and CDR2 as YYNGEE. The V and J ends lost 0 bases and 7 bases respectively, with 10 bases between them.

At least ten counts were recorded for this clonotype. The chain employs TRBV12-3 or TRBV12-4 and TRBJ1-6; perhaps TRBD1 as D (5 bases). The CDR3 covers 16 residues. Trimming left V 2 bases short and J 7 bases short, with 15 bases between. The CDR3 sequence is CASSLRVAGLNSPLHF. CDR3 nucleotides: TGTGCCAGCAGTTTACGGGTGGCAGGGTTGAATTCACCCCTCCACTTT.

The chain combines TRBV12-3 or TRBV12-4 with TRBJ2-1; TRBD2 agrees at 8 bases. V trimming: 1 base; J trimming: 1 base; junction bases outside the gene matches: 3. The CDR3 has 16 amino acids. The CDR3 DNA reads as TGTGCCAGCAGTTTAGGACTAGCGATATCCTACAATGAGCAGTTCTTC. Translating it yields CASSLGLAISYNEQFF.

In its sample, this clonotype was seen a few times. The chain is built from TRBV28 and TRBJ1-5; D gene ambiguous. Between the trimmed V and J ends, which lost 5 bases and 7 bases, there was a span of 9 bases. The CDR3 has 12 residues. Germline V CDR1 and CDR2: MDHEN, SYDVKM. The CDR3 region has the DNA TGTGCCAGCAGTCCCCCCAGGCAGCCCCAGCATTTT. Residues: CASSPPRQPQHF.

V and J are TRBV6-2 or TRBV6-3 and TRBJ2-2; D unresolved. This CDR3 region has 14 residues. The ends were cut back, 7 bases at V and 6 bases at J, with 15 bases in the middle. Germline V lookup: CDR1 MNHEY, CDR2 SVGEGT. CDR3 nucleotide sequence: TGTGCCAGCACTGAACAAGGGCCCCCCGGGGAGCTGTTTTTT. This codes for CASTEQGPPGELFF.

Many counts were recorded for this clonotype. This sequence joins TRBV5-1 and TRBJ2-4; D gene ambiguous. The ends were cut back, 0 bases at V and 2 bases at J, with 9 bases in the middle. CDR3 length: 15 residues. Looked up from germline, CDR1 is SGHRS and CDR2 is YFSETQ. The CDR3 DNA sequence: TGCGCCAGCAGCTTGGGAAGGGAATCCAAAAACATTCAGTACTTC. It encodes CASSLGRESKNIQYF.

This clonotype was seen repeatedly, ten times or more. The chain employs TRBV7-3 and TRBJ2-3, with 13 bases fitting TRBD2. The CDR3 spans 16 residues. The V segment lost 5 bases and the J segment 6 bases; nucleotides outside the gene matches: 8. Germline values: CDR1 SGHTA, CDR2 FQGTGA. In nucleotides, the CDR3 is TGTGCCAGCAGCCCCACTAGCGGGAGGGCCGGGGATACGCAGTATTTT. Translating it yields CASSPTSGRAGDTQYF.

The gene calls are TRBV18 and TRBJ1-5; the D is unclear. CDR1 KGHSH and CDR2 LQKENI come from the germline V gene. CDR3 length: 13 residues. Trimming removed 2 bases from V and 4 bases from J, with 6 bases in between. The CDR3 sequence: CASSPSQNQPQHF. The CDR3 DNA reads TGTGCCAGCTCACCAAGTCAGAATCAGCCCCAGCATTTT.

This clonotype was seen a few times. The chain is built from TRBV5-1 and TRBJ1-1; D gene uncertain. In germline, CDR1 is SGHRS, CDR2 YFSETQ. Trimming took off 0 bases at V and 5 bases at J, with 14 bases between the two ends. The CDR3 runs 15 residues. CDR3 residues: CASSLGLEVRTEAFF. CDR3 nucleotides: TGCGCCAGCAGCTTGGGCTTAGAGGTGAGGACTGAAGCTTTCTTT.

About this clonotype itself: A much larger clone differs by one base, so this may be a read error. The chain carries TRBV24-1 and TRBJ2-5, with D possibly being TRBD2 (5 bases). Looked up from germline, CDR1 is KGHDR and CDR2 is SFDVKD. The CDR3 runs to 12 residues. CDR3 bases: TGTGCCACCGTTCGGGGTGGAGAGACCCAGTGCTTC. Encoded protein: CATVRGGETQCF.

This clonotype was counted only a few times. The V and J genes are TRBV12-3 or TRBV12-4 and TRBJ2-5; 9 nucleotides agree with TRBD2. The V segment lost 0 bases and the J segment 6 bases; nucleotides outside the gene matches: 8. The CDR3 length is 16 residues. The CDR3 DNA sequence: TGTGCCAGCAGTTTAGCGCGGGGGGGCAGTTGGAAGACCCAGTACTTC. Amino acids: CASSLARGGSWKTQYF.

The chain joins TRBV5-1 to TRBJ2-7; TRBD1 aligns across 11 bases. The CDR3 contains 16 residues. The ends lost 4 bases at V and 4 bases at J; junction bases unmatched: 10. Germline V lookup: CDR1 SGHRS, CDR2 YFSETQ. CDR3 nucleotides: TGCGCCAGCAGCCCCGGACCGGGACAGGGGGTTTACGAGCAGTACTTC. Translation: CASSPGPGQGVYEQYF. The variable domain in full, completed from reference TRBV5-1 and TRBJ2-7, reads KAGVTQTPRYLIKTRGQQVTLSCSPISGHRSVSWYQQTPGQGLQFLFEYFSETQRNKGNFPGRFSGRQFSNSRSEMNVSTLELGDSALYLCASSPGPGQGVYEQYFGPGTRLTVT.

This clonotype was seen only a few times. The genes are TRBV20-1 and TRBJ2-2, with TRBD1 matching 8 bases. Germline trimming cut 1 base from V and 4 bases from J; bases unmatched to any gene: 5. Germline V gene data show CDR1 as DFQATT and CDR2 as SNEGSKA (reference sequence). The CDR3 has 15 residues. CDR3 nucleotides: TGCAGTGCTAGAGGCAGACAGGGGACCACCGGGGAGCTGTTTTTT. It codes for CSARGRQGTTGELFF.

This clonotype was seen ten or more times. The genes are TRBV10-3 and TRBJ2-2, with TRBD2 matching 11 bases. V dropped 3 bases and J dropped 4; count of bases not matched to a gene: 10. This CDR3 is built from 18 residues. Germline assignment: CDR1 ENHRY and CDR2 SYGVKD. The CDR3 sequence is CAISDWARLAGTTGELFF. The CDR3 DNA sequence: TGTGCCATCAGTGATTGGGCCAGACTAGCGGGGACCACCGGGGAGCTGTTTTTT.

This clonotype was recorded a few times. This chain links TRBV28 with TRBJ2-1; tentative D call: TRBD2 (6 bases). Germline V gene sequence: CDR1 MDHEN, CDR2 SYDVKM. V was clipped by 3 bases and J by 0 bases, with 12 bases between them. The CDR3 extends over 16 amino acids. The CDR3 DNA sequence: TGTGCCAGCAGTTTCTACGGGAGAGGCTCCTACAATGAGCAGTTCTTC. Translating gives CASSFYGRGSYNEQFF. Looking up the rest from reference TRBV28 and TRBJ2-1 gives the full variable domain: DVKVTQSSRYLVKRTGEKVFLECVQDMDHENMFWYRQDPGLGLRLIYFSYDVKMKEKGDIPEGYSVSREKKERFSLILESASTNQTSMYLCASSFYGRGSYNEQFFGPGTRLTVL.

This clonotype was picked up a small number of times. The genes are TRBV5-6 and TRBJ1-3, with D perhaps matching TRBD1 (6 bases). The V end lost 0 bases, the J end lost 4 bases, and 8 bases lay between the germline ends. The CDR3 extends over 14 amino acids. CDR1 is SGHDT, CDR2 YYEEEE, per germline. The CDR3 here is CASSLGQVGNTIYF. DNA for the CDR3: TGTGCCAGCAGCTTGGGACAGGTCGGAAACACCATATATTTT.

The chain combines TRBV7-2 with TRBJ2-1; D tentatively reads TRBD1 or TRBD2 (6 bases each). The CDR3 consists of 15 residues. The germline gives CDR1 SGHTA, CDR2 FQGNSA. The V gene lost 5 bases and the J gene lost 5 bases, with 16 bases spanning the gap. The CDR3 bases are TGTGCCAGCAGCCCCCCACGGGGGCCCCACAATGAGCAGTTCTTC. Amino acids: CASSPPRGPHNEQFF.

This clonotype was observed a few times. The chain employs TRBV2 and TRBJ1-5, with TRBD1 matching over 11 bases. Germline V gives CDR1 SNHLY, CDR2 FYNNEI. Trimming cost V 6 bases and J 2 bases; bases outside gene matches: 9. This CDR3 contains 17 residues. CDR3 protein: CASREGQGVMGNQPQHF. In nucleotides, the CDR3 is TGTGCCAGCAGAGAGGGACAGGGGGTTATGGGCAATCAGCCCCAGCATTTT.

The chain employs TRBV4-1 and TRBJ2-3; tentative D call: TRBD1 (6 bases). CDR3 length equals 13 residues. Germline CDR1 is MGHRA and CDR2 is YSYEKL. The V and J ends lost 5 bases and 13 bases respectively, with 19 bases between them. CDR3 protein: CASSVRPGQVEYF. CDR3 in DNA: TGCGCCAGCAGCGTTCGCCCGGGACAAGTTGAGTATTTT.

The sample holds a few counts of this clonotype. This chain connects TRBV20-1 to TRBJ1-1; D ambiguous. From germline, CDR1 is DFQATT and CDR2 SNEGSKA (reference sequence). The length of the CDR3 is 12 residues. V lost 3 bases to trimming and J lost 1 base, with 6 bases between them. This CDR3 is CSASAENTEAFF. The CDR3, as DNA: TGCAGTGCTAGTGCAGAGAACACTGAAGCTTTCTTT.

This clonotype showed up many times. The DNA for the CDR3 is TGCAGTGCTAGAGATGGGTTAGCGGCCTACAATGAGCAGTTCTTC. As protein: CSARDGLAAYNEQFF. The chain carries TRBV20-1 and TRBJ2-1, with TRBD2 as a possible D gene (6 bases). The CDR3 runs 15 residues. The V and J ends lost 0 bases and 2 bases respectively, with 11 bases between them. Looked up from germline, CDR1 is DFQATT and CDR2 is SNEGSKA (reference sequence).

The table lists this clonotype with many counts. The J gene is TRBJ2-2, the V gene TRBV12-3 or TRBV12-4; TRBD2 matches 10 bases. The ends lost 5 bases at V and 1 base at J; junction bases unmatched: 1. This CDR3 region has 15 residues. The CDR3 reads CASSRLAGNTGELFF. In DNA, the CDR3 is TGTGCCAGCAGTCGACTAGCGGGGAACACCGGGGAGCTGTTTTTT.

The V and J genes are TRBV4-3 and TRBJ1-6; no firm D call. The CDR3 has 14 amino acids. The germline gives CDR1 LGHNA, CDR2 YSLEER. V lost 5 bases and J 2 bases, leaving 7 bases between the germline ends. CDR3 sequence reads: CASSTDPYNSPLHF. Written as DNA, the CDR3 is TGCGCCAGCAGCACGGACCCCTATAATTCACCCCTCCACTTT.

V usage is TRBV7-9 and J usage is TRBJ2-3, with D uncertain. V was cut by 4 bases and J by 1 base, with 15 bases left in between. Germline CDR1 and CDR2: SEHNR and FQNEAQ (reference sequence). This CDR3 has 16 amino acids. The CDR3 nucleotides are TGTGCCAGCAGCTCCCAACCGCCCCCCGGCACAGATACGCAGTATTTT. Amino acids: CASSSQPPPGTDTQYF.